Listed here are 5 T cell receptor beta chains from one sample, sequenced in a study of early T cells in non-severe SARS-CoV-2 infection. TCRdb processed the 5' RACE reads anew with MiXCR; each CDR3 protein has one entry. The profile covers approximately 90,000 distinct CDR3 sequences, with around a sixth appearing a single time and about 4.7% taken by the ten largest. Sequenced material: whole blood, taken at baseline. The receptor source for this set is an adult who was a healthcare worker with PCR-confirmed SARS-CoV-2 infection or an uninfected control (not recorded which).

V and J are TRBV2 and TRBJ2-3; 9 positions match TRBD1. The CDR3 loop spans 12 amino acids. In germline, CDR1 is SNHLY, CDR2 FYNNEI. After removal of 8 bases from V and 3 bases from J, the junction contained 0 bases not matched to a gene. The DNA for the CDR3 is TGTGCCAGCGGGACAGGGACAGATACGCAGTATTTT. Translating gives CASGTGTDTQYF.

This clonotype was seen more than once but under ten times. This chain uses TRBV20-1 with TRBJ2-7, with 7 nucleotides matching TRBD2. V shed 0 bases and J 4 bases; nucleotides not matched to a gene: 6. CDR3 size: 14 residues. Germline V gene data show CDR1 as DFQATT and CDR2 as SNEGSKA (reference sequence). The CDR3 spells CSARDRLAVYEQYF. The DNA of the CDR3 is TGCAGTGCTAGAGATCGTCTAGCGGTTTACGAGCAGTACTTC.

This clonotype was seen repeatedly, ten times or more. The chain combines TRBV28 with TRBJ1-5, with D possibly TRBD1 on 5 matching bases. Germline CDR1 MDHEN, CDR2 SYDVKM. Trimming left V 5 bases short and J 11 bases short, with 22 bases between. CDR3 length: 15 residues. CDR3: CASSPYGTGGLAQHF. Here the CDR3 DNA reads TGTGCCAGCAGTCCATACGGTACTGGGGGATTGGCCCAGCATTTT.

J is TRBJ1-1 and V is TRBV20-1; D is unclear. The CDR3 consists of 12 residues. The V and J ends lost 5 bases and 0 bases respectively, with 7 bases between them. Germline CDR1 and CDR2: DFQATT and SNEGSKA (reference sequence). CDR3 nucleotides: TGCAGTGCTCGGGTCATGAACACTGAAGCTTTCTTT. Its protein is CSARVMNTEAFF.

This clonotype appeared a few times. This chain's CDR3 is CASSLPLHTSGNSYEQYF. DNA for the CDR3: TGTGCCAGCAGCTTACCCCTCCATACTAGCGGGAACTCCTACGAGCAGTACTTC. The chain uses TRBV7-2 and TRBJ2-7; TRBD2 aligns across 10 bases. Looked up from germline, CDR1 is SGHTA and CDR2 is FQGNSA. The trim removed 2 bases at V and 0 bases at J, leaving 10 bases unmatched. This CDR3 is 18 amino acids long.